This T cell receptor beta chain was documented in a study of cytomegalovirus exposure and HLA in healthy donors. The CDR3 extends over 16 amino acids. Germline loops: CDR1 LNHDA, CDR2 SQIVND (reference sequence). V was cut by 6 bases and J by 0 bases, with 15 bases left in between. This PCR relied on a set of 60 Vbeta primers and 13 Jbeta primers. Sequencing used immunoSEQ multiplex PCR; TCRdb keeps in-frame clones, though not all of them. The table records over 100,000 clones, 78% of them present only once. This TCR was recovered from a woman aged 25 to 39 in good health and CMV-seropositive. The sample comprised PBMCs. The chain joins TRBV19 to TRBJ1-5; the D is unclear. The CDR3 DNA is TGTGCCAGTAGAGAGGTCCGGATTTATAGCAATCAGCCCCAGCATTTT. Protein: CASREVRIYSNQPQHF.